The entry below describes one T cell receptor (beta chain). Its antigen is still unknown. The sample comes from a study of cytomegalovirus exposure and HLA in healthy donors. Whole-study context: The same platform was used for the 120 or so validation repertoires as for the roughly 730 first-cohort repertoires, as reported in a later analysis. Study-wide points: Subsequent analysis revealed that first-cohort TCR clusters tended to co-occur in the 120 or so validation repertoires. The study found most TCR sequences rare, yet found some public TCRs in many donors.

Repertoires were generated with immunoSEQ multiplex PCR, while TCRdb's copy carries only in-frame clones and drops some. The repertoire holds around 150,000 clones, with around nine tenths as singletons. It was the approximately 130-subject validation cohort, separate from the approximately 670-subject first cohort, to which the donors belonged. Germline assignment: CDR1 MGHRA and CDR2 YSYEKL. This CDR3 spans 12 amino acids. Trimming left V 5 bases short and J 4 bases short, with 7 bases between. The chain employs TRBV4-1 and TRBJ2-3; no firm D call. The receptor was derived from a woman in her late teens or twenties in good health and CMV-seropositive. Sequenced sample: PBMCs. The CDR3 bases are TGCGCCAGCAGCGGAGTCCCAGATACGCAGTATTTT. Translating gives CASSGVPDTQYF.